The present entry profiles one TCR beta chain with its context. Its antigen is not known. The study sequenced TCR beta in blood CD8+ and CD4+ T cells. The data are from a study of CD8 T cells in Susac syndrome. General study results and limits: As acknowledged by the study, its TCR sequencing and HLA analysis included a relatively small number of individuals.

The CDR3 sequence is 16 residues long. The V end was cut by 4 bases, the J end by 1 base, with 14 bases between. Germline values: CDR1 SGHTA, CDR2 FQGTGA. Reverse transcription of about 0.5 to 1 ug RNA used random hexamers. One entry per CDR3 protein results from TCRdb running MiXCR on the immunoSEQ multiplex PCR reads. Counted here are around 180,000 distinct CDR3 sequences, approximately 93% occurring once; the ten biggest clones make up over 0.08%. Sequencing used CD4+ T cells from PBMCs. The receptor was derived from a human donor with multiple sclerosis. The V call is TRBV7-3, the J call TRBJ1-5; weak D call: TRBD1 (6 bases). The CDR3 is CASSSPRGRSNQPQHF. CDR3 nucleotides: TGTGCCAGCAGCTCCCCGCGGGGGCGGAGCAATCAGCCCCAGCATTTT.